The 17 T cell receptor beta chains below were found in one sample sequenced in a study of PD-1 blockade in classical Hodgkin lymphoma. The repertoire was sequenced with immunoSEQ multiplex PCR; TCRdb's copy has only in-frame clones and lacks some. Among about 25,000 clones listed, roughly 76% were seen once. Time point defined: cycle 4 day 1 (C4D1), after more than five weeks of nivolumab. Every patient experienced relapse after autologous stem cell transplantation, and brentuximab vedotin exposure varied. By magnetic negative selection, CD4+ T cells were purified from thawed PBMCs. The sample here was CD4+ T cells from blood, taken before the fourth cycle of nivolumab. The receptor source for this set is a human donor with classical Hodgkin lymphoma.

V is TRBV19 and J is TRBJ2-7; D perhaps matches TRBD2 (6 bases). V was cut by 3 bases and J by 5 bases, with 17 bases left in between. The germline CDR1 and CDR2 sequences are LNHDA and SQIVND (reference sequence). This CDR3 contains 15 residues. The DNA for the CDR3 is TGTGCCAGTAGTATTGTGGGGGGTTTCGCGGACGAGCAGTACTTC. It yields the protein CASSIVGGFADEQYF. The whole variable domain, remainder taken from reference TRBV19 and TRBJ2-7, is DGGITQSPKYLFRKEGQNVTLSCEQNLNHDAMYWYRQDPGQGLRLIYYSQIVNDFQKGDIAEGYSVSREKKESFPLTVTSAQKNPTAFYLCASSIVGGFADEQYFGPGTRLTVT.

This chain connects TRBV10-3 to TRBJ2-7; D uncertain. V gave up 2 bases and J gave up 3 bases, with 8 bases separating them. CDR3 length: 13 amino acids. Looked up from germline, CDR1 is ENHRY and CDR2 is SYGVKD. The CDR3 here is CAISETTDYEQYF. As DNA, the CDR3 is TGTGCCATCAGTGAGACCACAGACTACGAGCAGTACTTC.

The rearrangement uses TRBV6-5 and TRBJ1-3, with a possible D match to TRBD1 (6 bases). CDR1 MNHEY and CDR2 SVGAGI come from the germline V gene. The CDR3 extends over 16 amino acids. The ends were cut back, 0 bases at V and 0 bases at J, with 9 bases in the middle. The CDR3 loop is CASSYSGDNSGNTIYF. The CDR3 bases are TGTGCCAGCAGTTACTCCGGGGACAACTCTGGAAACACCATATATTTT.

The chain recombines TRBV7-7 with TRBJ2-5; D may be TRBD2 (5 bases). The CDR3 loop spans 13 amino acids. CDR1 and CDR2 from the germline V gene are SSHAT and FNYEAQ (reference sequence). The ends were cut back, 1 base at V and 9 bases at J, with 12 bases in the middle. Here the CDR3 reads CASSLVFEAAQYF. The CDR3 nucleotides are TGTGCCAGCAGCTTAGTGTTCGAAGCGGCCCAGTACTTC.

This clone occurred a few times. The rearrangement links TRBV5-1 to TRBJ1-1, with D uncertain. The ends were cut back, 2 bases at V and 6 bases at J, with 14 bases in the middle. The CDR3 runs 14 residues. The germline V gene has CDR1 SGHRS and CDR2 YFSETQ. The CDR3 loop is CASSLGFGPPEAFF. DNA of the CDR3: TGCGCCAGCAGCTTAGGATTCGGACCCCCTGAAGCTTTCTTT.

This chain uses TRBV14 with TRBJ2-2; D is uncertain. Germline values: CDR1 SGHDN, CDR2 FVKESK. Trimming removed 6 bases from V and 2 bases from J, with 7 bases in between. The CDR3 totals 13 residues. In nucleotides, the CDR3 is TGTGCCAGCAGAATCAGTAACACCGGGGAGCTGTTTTTT. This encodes CASRISNTGELFF.

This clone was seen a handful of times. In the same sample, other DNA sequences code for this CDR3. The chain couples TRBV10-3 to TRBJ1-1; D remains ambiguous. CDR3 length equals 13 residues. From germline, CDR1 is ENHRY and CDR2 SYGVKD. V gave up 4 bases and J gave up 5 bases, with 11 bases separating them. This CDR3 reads CAISGGEGTEAFF. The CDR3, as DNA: TGTGCCATCAGTGGAGGCGAAGGAACTGAAGCTTTCTTT.

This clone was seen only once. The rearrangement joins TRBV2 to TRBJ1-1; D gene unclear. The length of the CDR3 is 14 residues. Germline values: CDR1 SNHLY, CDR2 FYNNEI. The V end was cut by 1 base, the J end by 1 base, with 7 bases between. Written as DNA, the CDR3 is TGTGCCAGCAGTGAAGGGGCGGGGAACACTGAAGCTTTCTTT. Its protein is CASSEGAGNTEAFF.

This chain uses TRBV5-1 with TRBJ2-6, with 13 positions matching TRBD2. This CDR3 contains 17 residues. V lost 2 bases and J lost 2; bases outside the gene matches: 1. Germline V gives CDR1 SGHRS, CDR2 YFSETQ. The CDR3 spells CASSLLAGGPGANVLTF. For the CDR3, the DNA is TGCGCCAGCAGCTTACTAGCGGGGGGGCCTGGGGCCAACGTCCTGACTTTC.

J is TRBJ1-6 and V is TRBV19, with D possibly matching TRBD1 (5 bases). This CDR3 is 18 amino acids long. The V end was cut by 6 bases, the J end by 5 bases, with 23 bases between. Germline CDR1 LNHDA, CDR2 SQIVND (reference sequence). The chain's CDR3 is CASRPLRLRGAHNSPLHF. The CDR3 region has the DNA TGTGCCAGTAGGCCCTTAAGGTTAAGGGGCGCCCATAATTCACCCCTCCACTTT.

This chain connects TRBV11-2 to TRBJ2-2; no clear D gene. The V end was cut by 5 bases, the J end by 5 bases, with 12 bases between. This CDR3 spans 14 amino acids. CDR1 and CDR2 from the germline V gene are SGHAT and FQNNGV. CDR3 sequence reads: CASSRPGGTGELFF. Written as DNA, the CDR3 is TGTGCCAGCAGCCGCCCGGGTGGGACCGGGGAGCTGTTTTTT.

CDR3 nucleotide sequence: TGTGCCAGCAGCGTTGGGGAGGACAGGGAGAATGAAAAACTGTTTTTT. Translating it yields CASSVGEDRENEKLFF. The chain employs TRBV9 and TRBJ1-4, with 8 nucleotides matching TRBD1. This CDR3 has 16 residues. Germline CDR1 SGDLS, CDR2 YYNGEE. V lost 2 bases and J lost 5; bases outside the gene matches: 8.

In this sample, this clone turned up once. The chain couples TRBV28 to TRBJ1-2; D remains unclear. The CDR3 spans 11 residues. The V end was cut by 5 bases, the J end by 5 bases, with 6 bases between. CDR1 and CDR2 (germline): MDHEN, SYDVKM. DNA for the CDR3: TGTGCCAGCAGTCAAGATTATGGCTACACCTTC. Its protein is CASSQDYGYTF.

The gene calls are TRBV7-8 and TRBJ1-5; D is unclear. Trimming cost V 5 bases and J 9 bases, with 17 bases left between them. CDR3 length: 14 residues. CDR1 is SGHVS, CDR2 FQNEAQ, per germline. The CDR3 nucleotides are TGTGCCAGCAGCCCAACGGGGTCCCTGGGGCCCCAGCATTTT. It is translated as CASSPTGSLGPQHF. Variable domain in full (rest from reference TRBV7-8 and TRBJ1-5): GAGVSQSPRYKVAKRGQDVALRCDPISGHVSLFWYQQALGQGPEFLTYFQNEAQLDKSGLPSDRFFAERPEGSVSTLKIQRTQQEDSAVYLCASSPTGSLGPQHFGDGTRLSIL.

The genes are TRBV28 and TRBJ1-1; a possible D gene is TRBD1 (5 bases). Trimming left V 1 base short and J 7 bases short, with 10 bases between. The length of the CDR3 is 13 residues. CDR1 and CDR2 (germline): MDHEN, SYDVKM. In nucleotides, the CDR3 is TGTGCCAGCAGTTTATCCGGGGGGAGTGAAGCTTTCTTT. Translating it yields CASSLSGGSEAFF.

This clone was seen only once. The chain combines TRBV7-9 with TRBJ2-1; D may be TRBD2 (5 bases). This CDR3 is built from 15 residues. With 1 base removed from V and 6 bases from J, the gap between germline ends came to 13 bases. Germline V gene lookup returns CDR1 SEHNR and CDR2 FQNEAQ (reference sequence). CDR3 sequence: CASSLVPGMSNEQFF. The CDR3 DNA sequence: TGTGCCAGCAGCTTAGTCCCGGGAATGAGCAATGAGCAGTTCTTC. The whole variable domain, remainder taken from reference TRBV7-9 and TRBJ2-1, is DTGVSQNPRHKITKRGQNVTFRCDPISEHNRLYWYRQTLGQGPEFLTYFQNEAQLEKSRLLSDRFSAERPKGSFSTLEIQRTEQGDSAMYLCASSLVPGMSNEQFFGPGTRLTVL.

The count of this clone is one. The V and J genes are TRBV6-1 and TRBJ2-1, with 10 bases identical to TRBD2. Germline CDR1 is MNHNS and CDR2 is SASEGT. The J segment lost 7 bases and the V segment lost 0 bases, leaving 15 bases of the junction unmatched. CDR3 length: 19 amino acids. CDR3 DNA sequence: TGTGCCAGCAGTGAAGCTTCCCTCTTCGAGCGGGGGGGCCGAAATGAGCAGTTCTTC. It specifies CASSEASLFERGGRNEQFF.